The clone carrying this T cell receptor (beta chain) came up a few times. Profiling relied on immunoSEQ multiplex PCR, and the TCRdb table lists in-frame clones only, not all of them. The sample has about 99,000 clones, 85% to 90% seen once. These data are taken from a study of blood T cell repertoires in COVID-19. Trimming stripped 4 bases from V and 6 bases from J, with 13 bases between. In germline, CDR1 is SGHRS, CDR2 YFSETQ. The CDR3 is 14 residues long. The sequence came from a man aged 45-65 years with acute or convalescent COVID-19. The chain employs TRBV5-1 and TRBJ2-2, with a possible D match to TRBD2 (5 bases). Sequencing was carried out using peripheral blood. CDR3 in amino acids: CASSRTIAPGELFF. CDR3 coding DNA: TGCGCCAGCAGCCGTACTATAGCGCCCGGGGAGCTGTTTTTT.